This TCR beta chain stems from a study of Ad26.COV2.S vaccination and SARS-CoV-2 variants (dated by TCRdb to the early 2020s). Some background on the complete study: Donors in the vaccine arm were drawn from COV1001, a multicentre, randomized, double-blind, placebo-controlled phase I-IIa trial testing Ad26.COV2.S in healthy adults. A total of approximately 30 samples were included in the TCR-sequenced set, comprising some 20 Ad26.COV2.S vaccine recipients, 5 placebo recipients and 8 SARS-CoV-2 convalescent individuals. Ad26.COV2.S was administered intramuscularly at a dose of 5x10^10 or 1x10^11 viral particles, either as one shot or as two shots given 56 days apart. Investigators remained blinded to trial group allocation during experiments and outcome assessment. Trial participants were randomized into five groups of five, in which low-dose or high-dose Ad26.COV2.S was given once or twice, or placebo was given on both occasions. TCRbeta repertoire sequencing served as the tool for gauging how specific and how broad the SARS-CoV-2-reactive T cell receptors were following Ad26.COV2.S vaccination. General study outcomes and caveats: The study lacked the statistical power to compare responses across vaccine doses or regimens. Ad26.COV2.S recipients had higher spike-specific TCR breadth than placebo recipients (P = 0.0014). Vaccine and placebo recipients had comparable non-spike TCR breadth, which fits with the vaccine containing only spike. Substantial breadth of spike-specific CD8+ and CD4+ T cell responses was reported after vaccination. According to the authors, total T cell responses may have been underestimated by the TCR breadth and depth analyses.

As concerns this clone: Its specific antigen is unknown. Base qualities are missing; no much larger clone stands one base away.

Trimming accounts for 2 bases at V and 4 bases at J, while the number of junction bases matched to no gene is 11. The CDR3 has 17 amino acids, counting the end cysteine and phenylalanine. Just CDR3 DNA is preserved here, 51 bases in frame from base 1. CDR1 is given as SGHRS and CDR2 as YFSETQ, both from the germline V gene. The immunoSEQ Assay was the method used to sequence TCRbeta CDR3 regions. After extraction, genomic DNA underwent amplification by bias-controlled multiplex PCR, followed by high-throughput sequencing. As for how the authors treated the data: To quantify the absolute abundance of each unique TCRbeta CDR3 region, sequences were collapsed and filtered. T cell fraction was estimated by normalizing TCRbeta template counts to usable DNA, with usable DNA measured through amplification of reference genes found in all nucleated cells. Repertoire TCRs were annotated as SARS-CoV-2-specific when V gene, CDR3 amino acid sequence and J gene were exactly matched to a known reactive TCR set. MIRA supplied the reference SARS-CoV-2 TCR set, which was filtered for enrichment in COVID-19-positive ImmuneCODE repertoires so that public or cross-reactive TCRs were removed. Using the MIRA antigens, annotated TCRs were further analysed by specific ORF or by position within an ORF. Depth was the summed frequency of annotated unique rearrangements, while breadth was defined as annotated unique rearrangements over total unique productive rearrangements. Group comparisons of TCR breadth used two-sided Wilcoxon rank-sum tests. Imported from immuneACCESS, the table was reduced by TCRdb to in-frame sequences with V and J called. These copies leave out some clones; in studies compared against another copy, an unresolved V gene accounts for under half, and the cause of the remainder is not known. V and J calls and clone size are given by that table; D and trimming were obtained from the DNA. The sample data list about 680,000 clones, and 80% to 90% of these were observed just once. Of the sample, approximately 1.5% falls within the top ten clones.

The sample's treatment or condition label is to be understood as: about 20 received Ad26.COV2.S at low or high dose, single or two shots; roughly five received placebo; per-sample allocation not given. Repertoires of vaccine and placebo recipients were sequenced from samples collected on day 63 after the first injection. Between 29 July and 7 August 2020, Cohort 1b enrolled 20 to 30 adults aged 18-55 years at one site in Boston, USA. Ad26.COV2.S was a replication-incompetent adenovirus type 26 vector that expressed a prefusion-stabilized SARS-CoV-2 spike protein derived from the original Wuhan strain.

This sample comprised peripheral blood, obtained in a trial of Ad26.COV2.S vaccine versus placebo. The sequence came from a person between 18 and 59 years old who received the Ad26.COV2.S COVID-19 vaccine or a placebo. The chain uses TRBV5-1 and TRBJ2-1; the junction holds 8 bases that match TRBD2. The DNA is TGCGCCAGCAGCTTCCTCGGGATAGCGGGACCATACAATGAGCAGTTCTTC. This yields the protein CASSFLGIAGPYNEQFF.